The 17 T cell receptor beta chains below come from one sample, sequenced in a study of T cell repertoires in cytomegalovirus infection. Antigen specificity for these receptors is unknown. A single record per CDR3 protein comes from TCRdb applying MiXCR to the reads. The table has about 89,000 distinct CDR3 sequences, approximately 30% seen once. Sequences were derived from CD8+ T cells from cultured PBMCs, sampled from culture after CMV antigen stimulation. The source is a human donor in good health (CMV status not recorded). Some clones in this sample may be carry-over from other donors' samples.

This clonotype was seen many times. The V call is TRBV7-2, the J call TRBJ1-5, with D possibly being TRBD1 (5 bases). V was trimmed by 5 bases and J by 1 base, leaving 15 bases between them. The CDR3 is 16 residues long. CDR1 and CDR2 from the germline V gene are SGHTA and FQGNSA. CDR3 protein: CASSPLGRASNQPQHF. The CDR3 DNA sequence: TGTGCCAGCAGCCCCTTGGGCAGGGCCAGCAATCAGCCCCAGCATTTT.

The chain joins TRBV2 to TRBJ2-2, with 13 nucleotides matching TRBD2. V lost 4 bases, J lost 5 bases, and 4 bases stayed unmatched. CDR3 length equals 16 residues. Looked up from germline, CDR1 is SNHLY and CDR2 is FYNNEI. Here the CDR3 DNA reads TGTGCCAGCAGTGCACTAGCGGGGGGGAATACCGGGGAGCTGTTTTTT. Translation gives CASSALAGGNTGELFF.

In this sample, this clonotype turned up many times. The V gene is TRBV2, the J gene TRBJ2-1; weak D call: TRBD2 (7 bases). Trimming took 7 bases from V and 4 from J, leaving 17 bases between them. Germline loops: CDR1 SNHLY, CDR2 FYNNEI. The CDR3 runs 15 residues. CDR3 residues: CASIASGGPYNEQFF. In nucleotides, the CDR3 is TGTGCCAGCATTGCCTCGGGGGGCCCATACAATGAGCAGTTCTTC.

This clonotype has a handful of counts. V and J are TRBV7-9 and TRBJ1-2, with 8 bases matching TRBD1. The germline CDR1 and CDR2 sequences are SEHNR and FQNEAQ (reference sequence). V dropped 4 bases and J dropped 6; count of bases not matched to a gene: 10. This CDR3 has 15 residues. This CDR3 reads CASSSRNQGANGYTF. The CDR3 DNA follows: TGTGCCAGCAGCTCACGAAATCAGGGGGCGAATGGCTACACCTTC.

The chain carries TRBV12-3 or TRBV12-4 and TRBJ1-3; 8 nucleotides line up with TRBD1. This CDR3 contains 15 residues. The V and J ends lost 2 bases and 4 bases, in that order; junction bases with no gene match: 4. CDR3 sequence: CASSLQGALGNTIYF. CDR3 in DNA: TGTGCCAGCAGTTTACAGGGGGCGCTGGGAAACACCATATATTTT.

V is TRBV13 and J is TRBJ2-5, with TRBD1 matching over 9 bases. V was clipped by 0 bases and J by 2 bases; unmatched bases: 1. CDR3 size: 15 residues. CDR1 and CDR2 (germline): PRHDT, FYEKMQ (reference sequence). The DNA for the CDR3 is TGTGCCAGCAGCTTAGGGGGACAGGGTCAAGAGACCCAGTACTTC. It is translated as CASSLGGQGQETQYF.

Turning to this clonotype: This may arise from a read error, as a much more abundant clone is one base away. The CDR3 loop reads CASSSGVLTSGGDQETQYF. CDR3 in DNA: TGTGCCAGCAGCTCAGGGGTTCTGACTAGCGGGGGAGACCAAGAGACCCAGTACTTC. The chain recombines TRBV7-2 with TRBJ2-5, with 12 positions matching TRBD2. The CDR3 is made up of 19 amino acids. The V gene's germline CDR1 is SGHTA and CDR2 FQGNSA. V shed 4 bases, J shed 0 bases, and the junction held 12 bases outside the gene matches.

The CDR3 reads CASSLNSMNTEAFF. Here the CDR3 DNA reads TGCGCCAGCAGCTTGAACAGCATGAACACTGAAGCTTTCTTT. The gene calls are TRBV5-1 and TRBJ1-1, with no clear D. Trimming took off 1 base at V and 0 bases at J, with 7 bases between the two ends. The CDR3 extends over 14 amino acids. Germline V gene data show CDR1 as SGHRS and CDR2 as YFSETQ. The full variable domain, its missing parts supplied by reference TRBV5-1 and TRBJ1-1, is KAGVTQTPRYLIKTRGQQVTLSCSPISGHRSVSWYQQTPGQGLQFLFEYFSETQRNKGNFPGRFSGRQFSNSRSEMNVSTLELGDSALYLCASSLNSMNTEAFFGQGTRLTVV.

The chain is built from TRBV6-6 and TRBJ2-1; 8 bases match TRBD2. Germline loops: CDR1 MNHNY, CDR2 SVGAGI (reference sequence). The CDR3 runs to 17 residues. V lost 0 bases and J lost 4; bases outside the gene matches: 8. Here the CDR3 DNA reads TGTGCCAGCAGTTACTCGATTGGCGGGGGGATTTACAATGAGCAGTTCTTC. It yields the protein CASSYSIGGGIYNEQFF.

This clonotype was detected only a few times. V and J are TRBV6-5 and TRBJ2-2, with D possibly TRBD2 on 5 matching bases. Germline V lookup: CDR1 MNHEY, CDR2 SVGAGI. There are 14 residues in the CDR3. Between the trimmed V and J ends, which lost 2 bases and 1 base, there was a span of 5 bases. The DNA of the CDR3 is TGTGCCAGCAGTTACGGGAGGAACACCGGGGAGCTGTTTTTT. It translates to CASSYGRNTGELFF.

The CDR3, as DNA: TGTGCCAGCAACCAGGCGGTGGAGGAGCAGTACTTC. This sequence encodes CASNQAVEEQYF. The chain uses TRBV7-9 and TRBJ2-7; D gene ambiguous. The CDR3 contains 12 residues. Trimming took 7 bases from V and 7 from J, leaving 14 bases between them. Germline CDR1 reads SEHNR; CDR2 reads FQNEAQ (reference sequence).

The chain joins TRBV4-1 to TRBJ1-2; weak D call: TRBD1 (5 bases). CDR3 length: 15 amino acids. CDR1 and CDR2 from the germline V gene are MGHRA and YSYEKL. The germline V and J ends were trimmed by 1 base and 1 base, with 10 bases remaining between them. CDR3 residues: CASSQVLGVNYGYTF. CDR3 coding DNA: TGCGCCAGCAGCCAAGTGCTGGGGGTTAACTATGGCTACACCTTC.

This clonotype was seen at least ten times. J is TRBJ2-3 and V is TRBV2; 11 positions match TRBD2. V was clipped by 0 bases and J by 2 bases; unmatched bases: 7. CDR3 length: 18 amino acids. Germline assignment: CDR1 SNHLY and CDR2 FYNNEI. CDR3 residues: CASSEAKLAGVLTDTQYF. In DNA, the CDR3 is TGTGCCAGCAGTGAAGCCAAACTAGCGGGGGTGCTCACAGATACGCAGTATTTT.

The sample holds a few counts of this clonotype. This rearrangement joins TRBV4-1 to TRBJ2-3; no clear D gene. Germline CDR1 is MGHRA and CDR2 is YSYEKL. The V end lost 0 bases, the J end lost 6 bases, and 7 bases lay between the germline ends. The CDR3 runs 13 residues. CDR3 loop: CASSQEPSDTQYF. The CDR3 DNA sequence: TGCGCCAGCAGCCAAGAGCCCTCGGATACGCAGTATTTT.

The sample holds a few counts of this clonotype. The rearrangement uses TRBV6-1 and TRBJ1-1, with 7 bases that match TRBD1. CDR1 is MNHNS, CDR2 SASEGT, per germline. The CDR3 spans 15 residues. With V trimmed by 1 base and J by 0 bases, 2 bases remained unmatched. The CDR3 nucleotides are TGTGCCAGCAGTGAAGGGACAGGACTGAACACTGAAGCTTTCTTT. As protein: CASSEGTGLNTEAFF.

This clonotype was counted between two and nine times. The chain couples TRBV20-1 to TRBJ2-1; D possibly corresponds to TRBD2 (6 bases). The germline V gene encodes CDR1 DFQATT and CDR2 SNEGSKA (reference sequence). The CDR3 is 15 amino acids. V was cut by 4 bases and J by 1 base, with 14 bases left in between. The DNA for the CDR3 is TGCAGTGCTACCGCTGACGGAGGGTCCTACAATGAGCAGTTCTTC. It yields the protein CSATADGGSYNEQFF.

The chain employs TRBV3-1 and TRBJ2-3, with TRBD1 as a possible D gene (7 bases). The CDR3 is 14 amino acids. The germline V gene has CDR1 LGHDT and CDR2 YNNKEL (reference sequence). V lost 4 bases, J lost 2 bases, and 10 bases lay in between. CDR3 protein: CASSPGGFTDTQYF. The CDR3, as DNA: TGTGCCAGCAGCCCAGGGGGGTTCACAGATACGCAGTATTTT.